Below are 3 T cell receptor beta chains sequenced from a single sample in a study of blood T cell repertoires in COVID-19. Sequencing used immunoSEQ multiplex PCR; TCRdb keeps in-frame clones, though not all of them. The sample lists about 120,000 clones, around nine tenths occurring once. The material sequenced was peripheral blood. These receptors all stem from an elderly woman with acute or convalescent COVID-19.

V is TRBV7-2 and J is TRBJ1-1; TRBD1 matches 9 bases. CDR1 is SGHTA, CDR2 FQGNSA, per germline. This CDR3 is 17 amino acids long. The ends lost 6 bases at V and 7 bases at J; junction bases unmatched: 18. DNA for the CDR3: TGTGCCAGCAGTCTAATAGGGGTTTCCGGGACAGGGATTGAAGCTTTCTTT. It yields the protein CASSLIGVSGTGIEAFF. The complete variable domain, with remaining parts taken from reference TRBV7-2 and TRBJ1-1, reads GAGVSQSPSNKVTEKGKDVELRCDPISGHTALYWYRQSLGQGLEFLIYFQGNSAPDKSGLPSDRFSAERTGGSVSTLTIQRTQQEDSAVYLCASSLIGVSGTGIEAFFGQGTRLTVV.

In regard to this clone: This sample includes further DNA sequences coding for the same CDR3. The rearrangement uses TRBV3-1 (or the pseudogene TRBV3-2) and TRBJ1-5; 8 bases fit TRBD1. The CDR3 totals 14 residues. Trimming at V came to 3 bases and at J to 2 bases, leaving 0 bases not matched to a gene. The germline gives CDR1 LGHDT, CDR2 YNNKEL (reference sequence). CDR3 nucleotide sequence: TGTGCCAGCAGCCAGGGACAGGGCAATCAGCCCCAGCATTTT. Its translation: CASSQGQGNQPQHF.

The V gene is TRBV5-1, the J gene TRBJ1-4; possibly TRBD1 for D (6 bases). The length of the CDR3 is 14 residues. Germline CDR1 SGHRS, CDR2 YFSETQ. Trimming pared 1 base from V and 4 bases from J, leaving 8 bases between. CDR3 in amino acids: CASSLQGINEKLFF. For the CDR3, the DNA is TGCGCCAGCAGCTTGCAGGGGATTAATGAAAAACTGTTTTTT.